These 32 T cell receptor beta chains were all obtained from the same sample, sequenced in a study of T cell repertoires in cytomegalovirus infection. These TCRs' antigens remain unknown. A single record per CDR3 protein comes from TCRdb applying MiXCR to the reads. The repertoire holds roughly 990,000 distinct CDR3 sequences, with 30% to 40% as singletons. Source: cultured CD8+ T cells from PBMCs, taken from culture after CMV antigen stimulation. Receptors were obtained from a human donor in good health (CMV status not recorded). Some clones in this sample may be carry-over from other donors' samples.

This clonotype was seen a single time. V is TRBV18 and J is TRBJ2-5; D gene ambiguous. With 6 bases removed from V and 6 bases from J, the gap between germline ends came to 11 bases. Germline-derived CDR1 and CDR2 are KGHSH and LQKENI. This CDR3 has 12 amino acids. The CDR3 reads CASSEREKTQYF. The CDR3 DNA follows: TGTGCCAGCTCGGAAAGGGAAAAGACCCAGTACTTC.

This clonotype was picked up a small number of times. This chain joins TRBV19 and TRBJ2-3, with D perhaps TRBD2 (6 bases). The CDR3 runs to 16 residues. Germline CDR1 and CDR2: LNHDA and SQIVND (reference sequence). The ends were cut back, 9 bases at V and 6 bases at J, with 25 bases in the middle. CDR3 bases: TGTGCCAGCTCCCCGGGGGTATCGGGCCCGTGGGATACGCAGTATTTT. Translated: CASSPGVSGPWDTQYF.

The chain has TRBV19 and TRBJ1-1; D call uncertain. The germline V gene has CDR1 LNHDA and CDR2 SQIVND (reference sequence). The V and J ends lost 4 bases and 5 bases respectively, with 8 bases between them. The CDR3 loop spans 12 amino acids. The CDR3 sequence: CASSTVRTEAFF. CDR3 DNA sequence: TGTGCCAGTAGTACGGTAAGAACTGAAGCTTTCTTT.

CDR3 nucleotide sequence: TGCAGCGTTGAGGGGACAGGGGTCAACATTCAGTACTTC. Translating it yields CSVEGTGVNIQYF. This sequence joins TRBV29-1 and TRBJ2-4; 10 bases line up with TRBD1. The V and J ends lost 3 bases and 7 bases, in that order; junction bases with no gene match: 3. In germline, CDR1 is SQVTM, CDR2 ANQGSEA. CDR3 length: 13 residues.

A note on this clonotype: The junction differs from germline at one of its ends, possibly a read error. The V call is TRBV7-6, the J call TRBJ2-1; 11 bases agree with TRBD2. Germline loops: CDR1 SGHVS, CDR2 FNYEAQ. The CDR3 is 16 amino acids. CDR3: CANSFSGGARYNEQFF. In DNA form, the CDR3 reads TGTGCCAACAGCTTTAGCGGGGGGGCTAGATACAATGAGCAGTTCTTC. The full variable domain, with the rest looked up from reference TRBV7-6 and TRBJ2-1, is GAGVSQSPRYKVTKRGQDVALRCDPISGHVSLYWYRQALGQGPEFLTYFNYEAQQDKSGLPNDRFSAERPEGSISTLTIQRTEQRDSAMYRCANSFSGGARYNEQFFGPGTRLTVL.

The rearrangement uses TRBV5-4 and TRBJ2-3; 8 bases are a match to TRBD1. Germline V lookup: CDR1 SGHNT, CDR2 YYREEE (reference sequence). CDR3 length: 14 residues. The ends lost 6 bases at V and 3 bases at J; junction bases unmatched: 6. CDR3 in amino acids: CASIPDRETDTQYF. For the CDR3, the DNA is TGTGCCAGCATCCCGGACAGGGAAACAGATACGCAGTATTTT.

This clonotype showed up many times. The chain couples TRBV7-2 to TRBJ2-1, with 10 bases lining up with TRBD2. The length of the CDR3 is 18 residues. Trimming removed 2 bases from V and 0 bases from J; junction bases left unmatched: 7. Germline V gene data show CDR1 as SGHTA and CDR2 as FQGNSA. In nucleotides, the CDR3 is TGTGCCAGCAGCTTAATCAGCGGGGGGGGTTACTCCTACAATGAGCAGTTCTTC. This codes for CASSLISGGGYSYNEQFF.

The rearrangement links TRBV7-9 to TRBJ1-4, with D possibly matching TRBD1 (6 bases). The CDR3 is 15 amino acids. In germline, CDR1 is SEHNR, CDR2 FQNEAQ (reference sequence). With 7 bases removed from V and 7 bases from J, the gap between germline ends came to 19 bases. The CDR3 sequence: CASTPRGPRSEKLFF. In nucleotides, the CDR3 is TGTGCCAGCACCCCCAGGGGTCCCCGAAGTGAAAAACTGTTTTTT.

The CDR3 protein is CSVYSMRGNEQFF. CDR3 nucleotide sequence: TGCAGTGTGTACTCGATGCGGGGCAATGAGCAGTTCTTC. J is TRBJ2-1 and V is TRBV20-1, with a weak D call TRBD2 (6 bases). Germline values: CDR1 DFQATT, CDR2 SNEGSKA (reference sequence). The CDR3 spans 13 residues. V dropped 7 bases and J dropped 6 bases, with 16 bases sitting between them.

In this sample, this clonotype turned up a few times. The CDR3 protein is CASSHPERNTIYF. In nucleotides, the CDR3 is TGTGCCAGCAGCCATCCTGAGCGAAACACCATATATTTT. The rearrangement links TRBV7-3 to TRBJ1-3, with D unclear. V was cut by 5 bases and J by 5 bases, with 10 bases left in between. The CDR3 is 13 residues long. Germline CDR1 is SGHTA and CDR2 is FQGTGA.

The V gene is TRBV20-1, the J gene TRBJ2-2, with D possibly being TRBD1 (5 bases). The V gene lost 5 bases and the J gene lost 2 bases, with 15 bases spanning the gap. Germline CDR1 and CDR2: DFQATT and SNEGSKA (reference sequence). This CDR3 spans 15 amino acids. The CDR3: CSAATEFGNTGELFF. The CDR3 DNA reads TGCAGTGCTGCGACAGAGTTTGGAAACACCGGGGAGCTGTTTTTT.

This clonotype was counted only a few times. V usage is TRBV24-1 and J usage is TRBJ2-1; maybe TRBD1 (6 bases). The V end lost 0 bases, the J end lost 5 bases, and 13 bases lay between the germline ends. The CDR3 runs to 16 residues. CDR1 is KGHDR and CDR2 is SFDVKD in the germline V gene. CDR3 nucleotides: TGTGCCACCAGTGATTTGCAGGGGCGGATTAACAATGAGCAGTTCTTC. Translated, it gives CATSDLQGRINNEQFF.

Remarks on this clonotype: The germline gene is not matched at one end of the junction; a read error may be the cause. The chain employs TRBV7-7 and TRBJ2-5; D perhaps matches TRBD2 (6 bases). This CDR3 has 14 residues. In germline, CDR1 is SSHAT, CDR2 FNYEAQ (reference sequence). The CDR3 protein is CASSLGDFPGTQYF. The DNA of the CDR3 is TGTGCTAGCAGCTTAGGGGACTTTCCGGGGACCCAGTACTTC.

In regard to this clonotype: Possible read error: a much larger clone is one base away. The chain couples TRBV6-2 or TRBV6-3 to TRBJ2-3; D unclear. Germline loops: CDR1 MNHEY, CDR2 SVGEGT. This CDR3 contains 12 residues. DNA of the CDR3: TGTGTCAGCACAGTCACAACAGATACGCAGTATTTT. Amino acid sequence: CVSTVTTDTQYF.

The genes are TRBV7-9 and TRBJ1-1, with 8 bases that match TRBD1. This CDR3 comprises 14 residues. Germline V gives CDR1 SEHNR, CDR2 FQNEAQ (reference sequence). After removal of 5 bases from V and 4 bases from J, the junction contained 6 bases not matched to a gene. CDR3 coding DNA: TGTGCCAGCAGCGTGACAGGGGATCTCACTGAAGCTTTCTTT. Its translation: CASSVTGDLTEAFF. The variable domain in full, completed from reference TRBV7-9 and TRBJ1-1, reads DTGVSQNPRHKITKRGQNVTFRCDPISEHNRLYWYRQTLGQGPEFLTYFQNEAQLEKSRLLSDRFSAERPKGSFSTLEIQRTEQGDSAMYLCASSVTGDLTEAFFGQGTRLTVV.

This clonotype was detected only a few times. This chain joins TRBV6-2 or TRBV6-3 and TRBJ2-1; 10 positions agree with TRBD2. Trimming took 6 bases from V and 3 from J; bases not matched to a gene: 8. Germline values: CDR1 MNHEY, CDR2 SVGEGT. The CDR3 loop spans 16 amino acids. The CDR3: CASRPQRGGRYNEQFF. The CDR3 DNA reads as TGTGCCAGCAGACCACAGCGGGGGGGCCGCTACAATGAGCAGTTCTTC.

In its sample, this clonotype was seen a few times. CDR3 amino acids: CASSKSQIGYNEQFF. CDR3 sequence (DNA): TGTGCCAGCAGTAAGAGCCAGATAGGGTACAATGAGCAGTTCTTC. V and J are TRBV6-1 and TRBJ2-1; unclear D gene. CDR3 length: 15 amino acids. Trimming removed 5 bases from V and 4 bases from J, with 15 bases in between. Germline V gene sequence: CDR1 MNHNS, CDR2 SASEGT.

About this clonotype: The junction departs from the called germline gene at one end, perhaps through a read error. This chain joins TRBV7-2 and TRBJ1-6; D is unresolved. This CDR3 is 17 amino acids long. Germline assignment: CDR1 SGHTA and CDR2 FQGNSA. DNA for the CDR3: TGTGCCAACAGCCTCGGAGGGCTTAGCTCCTATAATTCACCCCTCCACTTT. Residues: CANSLGGLSSYNSPLHF.

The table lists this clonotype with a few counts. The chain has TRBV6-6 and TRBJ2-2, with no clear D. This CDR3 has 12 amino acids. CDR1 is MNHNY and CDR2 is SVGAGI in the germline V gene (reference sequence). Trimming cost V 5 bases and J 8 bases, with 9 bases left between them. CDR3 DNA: TGTGCCAGCAGTGTTTCGCAGGGGGAGCTGTTTTTT. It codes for CASSVSQGELFF.

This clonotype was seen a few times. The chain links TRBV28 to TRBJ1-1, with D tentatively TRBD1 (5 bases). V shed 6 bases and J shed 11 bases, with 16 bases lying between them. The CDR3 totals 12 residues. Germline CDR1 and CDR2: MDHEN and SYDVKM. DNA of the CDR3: TGTGCCAGCAGCGTCCCCGAGGGGCCTGCTTTCTTT. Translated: CASSVPEGPAFF.

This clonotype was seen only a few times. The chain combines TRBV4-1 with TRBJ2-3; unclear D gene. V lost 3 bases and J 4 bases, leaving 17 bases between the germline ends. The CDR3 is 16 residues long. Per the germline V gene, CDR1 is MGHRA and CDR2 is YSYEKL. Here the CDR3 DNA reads TGCGCCAGCAGCCAGCGGCCCACTAACAGCGCAGATACGCAGTATTTT. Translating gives CASSQRPTNSADTQYF.

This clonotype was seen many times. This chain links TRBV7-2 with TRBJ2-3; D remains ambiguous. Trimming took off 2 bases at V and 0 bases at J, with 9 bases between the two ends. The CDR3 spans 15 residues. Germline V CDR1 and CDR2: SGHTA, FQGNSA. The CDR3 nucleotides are TGTGCCAGCAGCTTACGACGTCCTAGCACAGATACGCAGTATTTT. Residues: CASSLRRPSTDTQYF. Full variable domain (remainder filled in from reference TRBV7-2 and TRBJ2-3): GAGVSQSPSNKVTEKGKDVELRCDPISGHTALYWYRQSLGQGLEFLIYFQGNSAPDKSGLPSDRFSAERTGGSVSTLTIQRTQQEDSAVYLCASSLRRPSTDTQYFGPGTRLTVL.

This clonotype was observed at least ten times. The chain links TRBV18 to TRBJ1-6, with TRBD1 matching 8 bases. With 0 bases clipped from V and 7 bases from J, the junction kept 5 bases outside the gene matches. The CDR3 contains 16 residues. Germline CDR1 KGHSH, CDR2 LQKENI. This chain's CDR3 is CASSPPPGGRNSPLHF. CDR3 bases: TGTGCCAGCTCACCACCGCCAGGGGGCCGAAATTCACCCCTCCACTTT.

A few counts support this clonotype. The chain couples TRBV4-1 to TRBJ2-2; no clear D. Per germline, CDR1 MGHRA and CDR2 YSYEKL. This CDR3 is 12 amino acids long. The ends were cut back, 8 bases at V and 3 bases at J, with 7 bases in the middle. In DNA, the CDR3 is TGCGCCAGCCATTCCCACACCGGGGAGCTGTTTTTT. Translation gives CASHSHTGELFF.

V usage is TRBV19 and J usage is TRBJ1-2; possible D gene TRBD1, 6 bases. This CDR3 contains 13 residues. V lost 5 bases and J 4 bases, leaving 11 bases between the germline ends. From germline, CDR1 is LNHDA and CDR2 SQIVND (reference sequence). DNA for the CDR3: TGTGCCAGTAGTGCCACAGGGTTCTATGGCTACACCTTC. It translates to CASSATGFYGYTF.

CDR3 bases: TGTGCCAGCAGCCCCCGTCGCAGGGAGGACACTGAAGCTTTCTTT. Translating gives CASSPRRREDTEAFF. This chain connects TRBV7-8 to TRBJ1-1; possible D gene TRBD1, 5 bases. Per germline, CDR1 SGHVS and CDR2 FQNEAQ. V lost 5 bases and J lost 3, with 16 bases in between. CDR3 size: 15 residues. Looking up the rest from reference TRBV7-8 and TRBJ1-1 gives the full variable domain: GAGVSQSPRYKVAKRGQDVALRCDPISGHVSLFWYQQALGQGPEFLTYFQNEAQLDKSGLPSDRFFAERPEGSVSTLKIQRTQQEDSAVYLCASSPRRREDTEAFFGQGTRLTVV.

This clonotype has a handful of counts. CDR3 DNA sequence: TGTGCCAGCAGGCCTTATCCAGTCTCCTACGAGCAGTACTTC. Its translation: CASRPYPVSYEQYF. The chain employs TRBV7-9 and TRBJ2-7, with D unresolved. From germline, CDR1 is SEHNR and CDR2 FQNEAQ (reference sequence). Trimming cost V 6 bases and J 0 bases, with 12 bases left between them. This CDR3 has 14 amino acids.

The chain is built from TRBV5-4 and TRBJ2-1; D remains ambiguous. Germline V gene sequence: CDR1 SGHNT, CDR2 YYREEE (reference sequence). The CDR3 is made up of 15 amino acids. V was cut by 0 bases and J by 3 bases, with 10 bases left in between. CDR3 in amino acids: CASSLEGVGYNEQFF. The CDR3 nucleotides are TGTGCCAGCAGCTTGGAGGGTGTGGGCTACAATGAGCAGTTCTTC.

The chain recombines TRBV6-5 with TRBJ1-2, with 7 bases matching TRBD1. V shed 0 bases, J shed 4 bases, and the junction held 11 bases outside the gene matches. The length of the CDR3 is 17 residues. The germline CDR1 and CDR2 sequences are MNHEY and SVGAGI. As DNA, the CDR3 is TGTGCCAGCAGTTACTCTACCTCTGGGACAGACTTCTATGGCTACACCTTC. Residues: CASSYSTSGTDFYGYTF.

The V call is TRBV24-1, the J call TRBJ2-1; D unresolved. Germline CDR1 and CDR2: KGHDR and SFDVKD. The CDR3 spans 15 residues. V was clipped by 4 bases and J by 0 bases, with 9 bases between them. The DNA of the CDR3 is TGTGCCACCAGTGACCCAAGTAGCTCCTACAATGAGCAGTTCTTC. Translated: CATSDPSSSYNEQFF.

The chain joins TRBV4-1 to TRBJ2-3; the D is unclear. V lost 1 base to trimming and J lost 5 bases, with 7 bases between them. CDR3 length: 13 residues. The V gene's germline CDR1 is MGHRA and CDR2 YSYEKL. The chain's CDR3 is CASSQVPQDTQYF. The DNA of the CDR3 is TGCGCCAGCAGCCAAGTACCCCAAGATACGCAGTATTTT.

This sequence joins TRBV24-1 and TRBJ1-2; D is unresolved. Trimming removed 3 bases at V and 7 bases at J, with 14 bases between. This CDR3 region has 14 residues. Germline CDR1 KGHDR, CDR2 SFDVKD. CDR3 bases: TGTGCCACCAGTGATCAAAATTTTTATCGTGGCTACACCTTC. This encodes CATSDQNFYRGYTF.